The present T cell receptor (beta chain) was sequenced within a study of neoadjuvant anti-PD-1 for oral cavity cancer. Study-level background: Patients mostly received three to four biweekly nivolumab doses at 3 mg/kg before surgery. Around day 43, patients without progression received a fourth nivolumab dose before surgery.

This table comes from immunoSEQ multiplex PCR, and its TCRdb copy is limited to in-frame clones, with some not included. The sample shows about 9,300 clones, over 50% of them seen only once. With 1 base removed from V and 13 bases from J, the gap between germline ends came to 19 bases. The CDR3 loop spans 14 amino acids. Germline V CDR1 and CDR2: SGHAT, FQNNGV. The material sequenced was tumor tissue, taken before nivolumab (anti-PD-1) treatment. The clonotype originates from a person between 35 and 79 years old with oral cavity squamous cell carcinoma. V gene TRBV11-2 combines with J gene TRBJ1-1, with unresolved D. The CDR3 bases are TGTGCCAGCAGCTTAGCTCCGGGCGGGAAGGTTGGTTTCTTT. Translation gives CASSLAPGGKVGFF. The variable domain in full, completed from reference TRBV11-2 and TRBJ1-1, reads EAGVAQSPRYKIIEKRQSVAFWCNPISGHATLYWYQQILGQGPKLLIQFQNNGVVDDSQLPKDRFSAERLKGVDSTLKIQPAKLEDSAVYLCASSLAPGGKVGFFGQGTRLTVV.